The rows below give T cell receptor beta chains drawn from one sample of a study of cytomegalovirus exposure and HLA in healthy donors. TCRdb's copy holds only in-frame clones and misses some; the assay was immunoSEQ multiplex PCR. The sample has about 78,000 clones; approximately 95% are singletons. Sequenced material: PBMCs. The source of these receptors is a man between 18 and 29 years old in good health and CMV-seropositive. The CDR3 runs from the conserved cysteine through the conserved F or W. D genes are given only for firm matches. Only some rows state a clone size, as once, few, many or a class for expanded clones.

J gene: TRBJ2-7; D gene: TRBD1; clone size: .; V gene: TRBV6-5; CDR3 protein: CASSYDRGGYEQYF; CDR3 DNA: TGTGCCAGCAGTTACGACAGGGGGGGCTACGAGCAGTACTTC
J gene: TRBJ1-2; D gene: TRBD1; clone size: once; V gene: TRBV5-1; CDR3 protein: CASSLGDRAYGYTF; CDR3 DNA: TGCGCCAGCAGCTTGGGCGACAGGGCATATGGCTACACCTTC
J gene: TRBJ2-2; D gene: TRBD1; clone size: .; V gene: TRBV5-4; CDR3 protein: CASSGTGVTGELFF; CDR3 DNA: TGTGCCAGCAGCGGGACAGGGGTCACCGGGGAGCTGTTTTTT
J gene: TRBJ1-1; D gene: .; clone size: .; V gene: TRBV5-1; CDR3 protein: CASSQRTAMNTEAFF; CDR3 DNA: TGCGCCAGCAGCCAAAGGACAGCGATGAACACTGAAGCTTTCTTT
J gene: TRBJ1-1; D gene: TRBD1; clone size: .; V gene: TRBV5-4; CDR3 protein: CASSLPGTAGAFF; CDR3 DNA: TGTGCCAGCAGCTTGCCGGGGACAGCCGGAGCTTTCTTT
J gene: TRBJ1-1; D gene: TRBD1; clone size: .; V gene: TRBV30; CDR3 protein: CAWSQPQGAPDTEAFF; CDR3 DNA: TGTGCCTGGAGCCAACCACAGGGGGCGCCGGACACTGAAGCTTTCTTT
J gene: TRBJ2-1; D gene: TRBD2; clone size: .; V gene: TRBV6-1; CDR3 protein: CASQTPGTSGFKQFF; CDR3 DNA: TGTGCCAGCCAGACCCCCGGGACTAGCGGTTTCAAGCAGTTCTTC
J gene: TRBJ2-1; D gene: TRBD2; clone size: .; V gene: TRBV19; CDR3 protein: CASSISGRESSYNEQFF; CDR3 DNA: TGTGCCAGTAGTATAAGTGGGAGGGAGAGCTCCTACAATGAGCAGTTCTTC
J gene: TRBJ1-4; D gene: TRBD1; clone size: .; V gene: TRBV6-1; CDR3 protein: CASSETPGTGSEKLFF; CDR3 DNA: TGTGCCAGCAGTGAGACCCCGGGGACAGGGAGCGAAAAACTGTTTTTT
J gene: TRBJ2-1; D gene: .; clone size: .; V gene: TRBV5-1; CDR3 protein: CASSPQGDEQFF; CDR3 DNA: TGCGCCAGCAGCCCACAGGGCGATGAGCAGTTCTTC
J gene: TRBJ2-3; D gene: .; clone size: .; V gene: TRBV9; CDR3 protein: CASSEGPGDTQYF; CDR3 DNA: TGTGCCAGCAGCGAAGGGCCGGGGGATACGCAGTATTTT
J gene: TRBJ1-1; D gene: .; clone size: .; V gene: TRBV30; CDR3 protein: CAWSVSLAAFF; CDR3 DNA: TGTGCCTGGAGTGTAAGTTTGGCCGCTTTCTTT
J gene: TRBJ2-5; D gene: TRBD1; clone size: few; V gene: TRBV25-1; CDR3 protein: CASSLPGGAGETQYF; CDR3 DNA: TGTGCCAGCAGCCTTCCAGGGGGCGCAGGGGAGACCCAGTACTTC
J gene: TRBJ2-1; D gene: .; clone size: .; V gene: TRBV5-6; CDR3 protein: CASSPQGKVTYNEQFF; CDR3 DNA: TGTGCCAGCAGCCCCCAGGGAAAGGTCACGTACAATGAGCAGTTCTTC
J gene: TRBJ1-1; D gene: .; clone size: .; V gene: TRBV13; CDR3 protein: CASSFLGGSDTEAFF; CDR3 DNA: TGTGCCAGCAGCTTCCTAGGGGGTAGCGACACTGAAGCTTTCTTT
J gene: TRBJ2-2; D gene: TRBD2; clone size: .; V gene: TRBV5-1; CDR3 protein: CASSLSLAGSGELFF; CDR3 DNA: TGCGCCAGCAGCTTGAGTCTAGCGGGATCCGGGGAGCTGTTTTTT
J gene: TRBJ2-2; D gene: TRBD2; clone size: .; V gene: TRBV6-4; CDR3 protein: CASSVSGSANTGELFF; CDR3 DNA: TGTGCCAGCAGTGTTAGCGGGAGCGCGAACACCGGGGAGCTGTTTTTT
J gene: TRBJ2-1; D gene: .; clone size: .; V gene: TRBV6-1; CDR3 protein: CASIVAAARHNEQFF; CDR3 DNA: TGTGCCAGCATCGTAGCGGCCGCCCGACACAATGAGCAGTTCTTC
J gene: TRBJ2-1; D gene: .; clone size: .; V gene: TRBV30; CDR3 protein: CAWSVRGGIGFF; CDR3 DNA: TGTGCCTGGAGTGTACGTGGGGGGATTGGGTTCTTC
J gene: TRBJ2-1; D gene: .; clone size: .; V gene: TRBV29-1; CDR3 protein: CSVASSYNEQFF; CDR3 DNA: TGCAGCGTTGCTAGCTCCTACAATGAGCAGTTCTTC
J gene: TRBJ2-5; D gene: TRBD1; clone size: .; V gene: TRBV5-5; CDR3 protein: CASSPLTGGVETQYF; CDR3 DNA: TGTGCCAGCAGCCCGTTGACAGGGGGTGTAGAGACCCAGTACTTC
J gene: TRBJ2-7; D gene: .; clone size: once; V gene: TRBV29-1; CDR3 protein: CSVATGKNTYEQYF; CDR3 DNA: TGCAGCGTTGCAACAGGGAAGAATACCTACGAGCAGTACTTC
J gene: TRBJ1-2; D gene: .; clone size: .; V gene: TRBV6-5; CDR3 protein: CASSWGREVNGYTF; CDR3 DNA: TGTGCCAGCAGTTGGGGCAGGGAGGTCAATGGCTACACCTTC
J gene: TRBJ2-5; D gene: TRBD2; clone size: .; V gene: TRBV19; CDR3 protein: CASSMGGLAGETQYF; CDR3 DNA: TGTGCCAGTAGTATGGGAGGGTTAGCTGGCGAGACCCAGTACTTC
J gene: TRBJ2-2; D gene: .; clone size: .; V gene: TRBV21-1; CDR3 protein: CASSRYRDRGRRELFF; CDR3 DNA: TGTGCCAGCAGCCGATACCGGGACAGGGGAAGAAGGGAGCTGTTTTTT
J gene: TRBJ2-2; D gene: .; clone size: .; V gene: TRBV5-6; CDR3 protein: CASSAGTGELFF; CDR3 DNA: TGTGCCAGCAGCGCAGGGACCGGGGAGCTGTTTTTT
J gene: TRBJ1-1; D gene: .; clone size: .; V gene: TRBV7-6; CDR3 protein: CASSLGDGGLNTEAFF; CDR3 DNA: TGTGCCAGCAGCTTGGGAGACGGGGGACTGAACACTGAAGCTTTCTTT
J gene: TRBJ2-3; D gene: .; clone size: .; V gene: TRBV6-6; CDR3 protein: CASSIGALKRGDTQYF; CDR3 DNA: TGTGCCAGCAGTATTGGGGCTTTAAAGCGAGGAGATACGCAGTATTTT
J gene: TRBJ2-7; D gene: TRBD1; clone size: .; V gene: TRBV28; CDR3 protein: CASSSLQGLNYEQYF; CDR3 DNA: TGTGCCAGCAGTTCTCTACAGGGGCTGAATTACGAGCAGTACTTC
J gene: TRBJ2-5; D gene: .; clone size: .; V gene: TRBV2; CDR3 protein: CASSQSLRETQYF; CDR3 DNA: TGTGCCAGCTCCCAATCCCTGCGAGAGACCCAGTACTTC
J gene: TRBJ1-3; D gene: .; clone size: .; V gene: TRBV7-4; CDR3 protein: CASSLKDTGNTIYF; CDR3 DNA: TGTGCCAGCAGCTTAAAGGACACTGGAAACACCATATATTTT
J gene: TRBJ1-2; D gene: .; clone size: .; V gene: TRBV25-1; CDR3 protein: CASSDGYGYTF; CDR3 DNA: TGTGCCAGCAGTGACGGCTATGGCTACACCTTC
J gene: TRBJ1-1; D gene: TRBD1; clone size: .; V gene: TRBV5-1; CDR3 protein: CASRVQGGKPEAFF; CDR3 DNA: TGCGCCAGCAGAGTGCAGGGGGGTAAGCCTGAAGCTTTCTTT
J gene: TRBJ2-7; D gene: TRBD1; clone size: .; V gene: TRBV13; CDR3 protein: CASSQRTGGYEQYF; CDR3 DNA: TGTGCCAGCAGCCAACGGACAGGGGGATACGAGCAGTACTTC
J gene: TRBJ2-4; D gene: TRBD1; clone size: .; V gene: TRBV19; CDR3 protein: CASSTGGTNIQYF; CDR3 DNA: TGTGCCAGTAGTACAGGGGGTACGAACATTCAGTACTTC
J gene: TRBJ2-3; D gene: .; clone size: once; V gene: TRBV15; CDR3 protein: CATTPTKGSEIGTDTQYF; CDR3 DNA: TGTGCCACCACCCCGACCAAGGGTAGCGAGATTGGCACAGATACGCAGTATTTT
J gene: TRBJ1-2; D gene: TRBD1; clone size: .; V gene: TRBV5-8; CDR3 protein: CASSLAGQGLYGYTF; CDR3 DNA: TGTGCCAGCAGCCTCGCCGGACAGGGCCTTTATGGCTACACCTTC
J gene: TRBJ2-5; D gene: .; clone size: .; V gene: TRBV4-2; CDR3 protein: CASSQHANQETQYF; CDR3 DNA: TGTGCCAGCAGCCAGCATGCTAACCAAGAGACCCAGTACTTC
J gene: TRBJ2-7; D gene: .; clone size: .; V gene: TRBV19; CDR3 protein: CASSITTLYEQYF; CDR3 DNA: TGTGCCAGTAGTATAACGACACTCTACGAGCAGTACTTC
J gene: TRBJ2-5; D gene: TRBD2; clone size: .; V gene: TRBV5-1; CDR3 protein: CASSSGASAGAFISETQYF; CDR3 DNA: TGCGCCAGCAGCTCTGGGGCCTCAGCGGGAGCGTTTATATCGGAGACCCAGTACTTC
J gene: TRBJ2-7; D gene: TRBD2; clone size: .; V gene: TRBV6-5; CDR3 protein: CASSYSGREYF; CDR3 DNA: TGTGCCAGCAGCTATAGCGGGAGGGAGTACTTC
J gene: TRBJ2-7; D gene: .; clone size: few; V gene: TRBV5-4; CDR3 protein: CASSLDYGGGVYEQYF; CDR3 DNA: TGTGCCAGCAGCTTGGATTACGGGGGTGGAGTCTACGAGCAGTACTTC
J gene: TRBJ2-1; D gene: .; clone size: .; V gene: TRBV30; CDR3 protein: CAWTWTAYNEQFF; CDR3 DNA: TGTGCCTGGACGTGGACAGCATACAATGAGCAGTTCTTC
J gene: TRBJ2-1; D gene: .; clone size: .; V gene: TRBV10-1; CDR3 protein: CASSLGPYNEQFF; CDR3 DNA: TGCGCCAGCAGTCTTGGGCCCTACAATGAGCAGTTCTTC
J gene: TRBJ1-1; D gene: .; clone size: .; V gene: TRBV6-5; CDR3 protein: CASSKGHTEAFF; CDR3 DNA: TGTGCCAGCAGTAAGGGGCACACTGAAGCTTTCTTT
J gene: TRBJ2-1; D gene: .; clone size: .; V gene: TRBV7-9; CDR3 protein: CASSLGTGVRNEQFF; CDR3 DNA: TGTGCCAGCAGCTTAGGTACGGGAGTCCGTAATGAGCAGTTCTTC
J gene: TRBJ1-5; D gene: .; clone size: .; V gene: TRBV6-5; CDR3 protein: CASGAEVQSPQHF; CDR3 DNA: TGTGCCAGCGGGGCCGAGGTCCAATCACCCCAGCATTTT
J gene: TRBJ2-3; D gene: .; clone size: .; V gene: TRBV6-1; CDR3 protein: CASSVQSTDTQYF; CDR3 DNA: TGTGCCAGCAGTGTTCAAAGCACAGATACGCAGTATTTT
J gene: TRBJ1-1; D gene: .; clone size: .; V gene: TRBV2; CDR3 protein: CAVRVELNTEAFF; CDR3 DNA: TGTGCCGTCAGGGTAGAGCTGAACACTGAAGCTTTCTTT
J gene: TRBJ2-5; D gene: .; clone size: .; V gene: TRBV9; CDR3 protein: CASSVSGGLGETQYF; CDR3 DNA: TGTGCCAGCAGCGTCTCGGGGGGCTTGGGGGAGACCCAGTACTTC
J gene: TRBJ2-1; D gene: TRBD2; clone size: .; V gene: TRBV5-8; CDR3 protein: CASSVGTSGNLDEQFF; CDR3 DNA: TGTGCCAGCAGCGTCGGGACTAGCGGGAACCTGGATGAGCAGTTCTTC
J gene: TRBJ2-5; D gene: TRBD1; clone size: .; V gene: TRBV2; CDR3 protein: CASDTAGQGSETQYF; CDR3 DNA: TGTGCCAGCGACACCGCAGGACAGGGATCGGAGACCCAGTACTTC
J gene: TRBJ2-1; D gene: TRBD2; clone size: .; V gene: TRBV7-3; CDR3 protein: CASSLIAGLAGGPGNNEQFF; CDR3 DNA: TGTGCCAGCAGCTTAATAGCAGGACTAGCGGGAGGGCCTGGGAACAATGAGCAGTTCTTC
J gene: TRBJ1-5; D gene: .; clone size: .; V gene: TRBV7-9; CDR3 protein: CASSLEDNRQPQHF; CDR3 DNA: TGTGCCAGCAGCCTCGAGGACAATCGTCAGCCCCAGCATTTT
J gene: TRBJ1-5; D gene: .; clone size: once; V gene: TRBV7-2; CDR3 protein: CASSLGRGGSQPQHF; CDR3 DNA: TGTGCCAGCAGCTTAGGTCGGGGGGGTAGTCAGCCCCAGCATTTT
J gene: TRBJ2-1; D gene: .; clone size: .; V gene: TRBV5-6; CDR3 protein: CASSSGSGRGSDEQFF; CDR3 DNA: TGTGCCAGCAGCTCAGGTAGCGGAAGGGGATCCGATGAGCAGTTCTTC